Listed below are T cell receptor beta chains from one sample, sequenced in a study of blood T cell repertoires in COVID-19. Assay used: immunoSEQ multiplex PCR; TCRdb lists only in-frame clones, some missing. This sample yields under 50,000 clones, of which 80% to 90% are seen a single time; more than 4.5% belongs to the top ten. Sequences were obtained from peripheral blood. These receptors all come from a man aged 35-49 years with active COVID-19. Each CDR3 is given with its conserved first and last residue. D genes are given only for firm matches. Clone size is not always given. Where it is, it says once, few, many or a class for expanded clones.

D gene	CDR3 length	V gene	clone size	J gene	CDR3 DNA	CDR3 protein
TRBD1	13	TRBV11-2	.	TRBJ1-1	TGTGCCAGCACCCGACAGGGGCGCACTGAAGCTTTCTTT	CASTRQGRTEAFF
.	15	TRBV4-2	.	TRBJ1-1	TGTGCCAGCAGCCACCCCGGGGGGGGTAGCACTGAAGCTTTCTTT	CASSHPGGGSTEAFF
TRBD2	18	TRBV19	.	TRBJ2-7	TGTGCCAGTAAATCGGACGCTAGCGGGAGCACGGGGGCGGGCGAGCAGTACTTC	CASKSDASGSTGAGEQYF
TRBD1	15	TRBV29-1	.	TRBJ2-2	TGCAGCGTTGCGGGACAGGGTCTATGGGGCGGGGAGCTGTTTTTT	CSVAGQGLWGGELFF
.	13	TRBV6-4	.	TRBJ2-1	TGTGCCAGCAGTGCTCGGGCTAGCGCTGAGCAGTTCTTC	CASSARASAEQFF
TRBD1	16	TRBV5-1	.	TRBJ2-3	TGCGCCAGCAGCTATGTCCGGGACAGTAGCACAGATACGCAGTATTTT	CASSYVRDSSTDTQYF
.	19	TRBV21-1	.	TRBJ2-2	TGTGCCAGCAGCCTCCGAATCGGGACTAGCGGGAGTAACGGCGGGGAGCTGTTTTTT	CASSLRIGTSGSNGGELFF
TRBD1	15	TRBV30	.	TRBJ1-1	TGTGCCTGGAGTGGGGACAGGGAATTGAACACTGAAGCTTTCTTT	CAWSGDRELNTEAFF
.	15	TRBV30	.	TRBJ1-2	TGTGCCTGGAGCCCCGATTACGGGAGAGGGTATGGCTACACCTTC	CAWSPDYGRGYGYTF
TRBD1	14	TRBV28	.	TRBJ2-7	TGTGCCAGCCACCACAGGGGGGCCGGTTACGAGCAGTACTTC	CASHHRGAGYEQYF
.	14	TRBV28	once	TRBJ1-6	TGTGCCAGCAGTTATGGGACACTGGATACGACCCTCCACTTT	CASSYGTLDTTLHF
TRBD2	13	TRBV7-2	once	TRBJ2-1	TGTGCCAGCAGCTCTGTTGCGGGAGTGGAGCAGTTCTTC	CASSSVAGVEQFF
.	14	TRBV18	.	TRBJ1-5	TGTGCCAGCTCACCCGGACAGCGAGAACAGCCCCAGCATTTT	CASSPGQREQPQHF
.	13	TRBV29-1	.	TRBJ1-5	TGCAGCGTCCTACAGGGTTCGGGCCAGCCCCAGCATTTT	CSVLQGSGQPQHF
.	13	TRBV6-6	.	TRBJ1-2	TGTGCCAGCAGTCCCCGGGGGGGGTCGGGCTACACCTTC	CASSPRGGSGYTF
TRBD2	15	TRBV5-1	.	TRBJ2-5	TGCGCCAGCAGCTTGGGGCGGGAGGGCCCTCTGACCCAGTACTTC	CASSLGREGPLTQYF
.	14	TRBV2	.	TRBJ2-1	TGTGCCAGCAGTCGGGGATACGGGGATGGTGAGCAGTTCTTC	CASSRGYGDGEQFF
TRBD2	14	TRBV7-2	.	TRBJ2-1	TGTGCCAGCAGCTTCCCGGGAGGGGGGAATGAGCAGTTCTTC	CASSFPGGGNEQFF
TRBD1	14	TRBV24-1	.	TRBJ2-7	TGTGCCACCAGTGACCCCGGGACAGCGAACGAGCAGTACTTC	CATSDPGTANEQYF
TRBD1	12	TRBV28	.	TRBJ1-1	TGTGCCAGCAGTTTGGAGGGGGCCAAAGCTTTCTTT	CASSLEGAKAFF
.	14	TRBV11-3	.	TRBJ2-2	TGTGCCAGCAGCTTAACAGGGTGGACCGGGGAGCTGTTTTTT	CASSLTGWTGELFF
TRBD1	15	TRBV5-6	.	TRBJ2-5	TGTGCCAGCAGCTTGCCGGACAGGGGAGGAGAGACCCAGTACTTC	CASSLPDRGGETQYF
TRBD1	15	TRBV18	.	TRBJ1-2	TGTGCCAGCTCACCACCCGACAGGGCGGGGAGTGGCTACACCTTC	CASSPPDRAGSGYTF
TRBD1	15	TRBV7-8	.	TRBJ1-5	TGTGCCAGCAGCCAGGACAGGCCTACCGGGGGGCCCCAGCATTTT	CASSQDRPTGGPQHF